Below are 17 T cell receptor beta chains sequenced from a single sample in a study of T cell clonality in common variable immunodeficiency. Study results and caveats: Fewer deletions and N-nucleotide insertions were reportedly seen in common variable immunodeficiency TCR beta sequences.

The antigens of these receptors remain unknown. This table comes from immunoSEQ multiplex PCR, and its TCRdb copy is limited to in-frame clones, with some not included. Reported are more than 20,000 clones, none seen only once; the ten largest carry over 2%. Sequenced: peripheral blood mononuclear cells. The receptors come from a human donor with common variable immunodeficiency.

This clone showed up many times. The read ends 3 residues before the CDR3 terminus; that terminus is restored from the germline J gene. This chain uses TRBV19 with TRBJ1-5; D unresolved. The CDR3 loop spans 13 amino acids. Germline V gives CDR1 LNHDA, CDR2 SQIVND (reference sequence). Trimming shortened V by 6 bases and J by 0 bases, and 6 bases separated the two germline ends. CDR3 amino acids: CASRKGSNQPQHF. The CDR3 bases that were read are TGTGCCAGTAGGAAGGGTAGCAATCAGCCC.

This clone is judged medium-sized. Read data end 3 residues before the CDR3 end; the end is taken from the germline J gene. This chain connects TRBV2 to TRBJ1-1; D possibly corresponds to TRBD1 (6 bases). This CDR3 has 12 amino acids. Germline V lookup: CDR1 SNHLY, CDR2 FYNNEI. The CDR3 DNA, read in part, is TGTGCCAGCAGCGAACAGGGAAGAGGA. Amino acid sequence: CASSEQGRG. The CDR3 reads in full as CASSEQGRGAFF.

At least ten counts were recorded for this clone. The CDR3 loop reads CASSQGQGAWNEQFF. CDR3 DNA, as far as it was read: TGCGCCAGCAGCCAAGGGCAGGGGGCTTGGAATGAG. The chain employs TRBV4-1 and TRBJ2-1; TRBD1 matches at 8 bases. Read data end 3 residues before the CDR3 end; the end is taken from the germline J gene. Germline CDR1 MGHRA, CDR2 YSYEKL. The CDR3 has 15 amino acids. The V segment lost 1 base and the J segment 7 bases; nucleotides outside the gene matches: 6.

This clone occurred a few times. The read halts 3 residues ahead of the CDR3 end, with the missing end drawn from the germline J gene. This rearrangement joins TRBV7-2 to TRBJ1-5, with a weak D call TRBD1 (6 bases). The CDR3 covers 15 residues. The V gene's germline CDR1 is SGHTA and CDR2 FQGNSA. With 5 bases removed from V and 0 bases from J, the gap between germline ends came to 11 bases. CDR3 amino acids: CASSPGQNSNQPQHF. The CDR3 bases that were read are TGTGCCAGCAGCCCAGGACAGAATAGCAATCAGCCC.

This clone has at least ten counts. The CDR3 extends 3 residues past the end of the read, so its final part is completed from the germline J gene. This chain connects TRBV30 to TRBJ1-2; unclear D gene. V was shortened by 4 bases and J by 4 bases, with 13 bases between the two germline ends. Germline V lookup: CDR1 GTSNPN, CDR2 SVGIG (reference sequence). The CDR3 contains 13 residues. The CDR3 loop reads CAWNLGAGYGYTF. The part of the CDR3 DNA that was read is TGTGCCTGGAACCTTGGAGCAGGCTATGGC.

This clone was seen repeatedly, ten times or more. The read is 3 residues too short to cover the CDR3 end, so that end is filled in from the germline J gene. The J gene is TRBJ2-3, the V gene TRBV20-1; possibly TRBD2 for D (7 bases). This CDR3 region has 14 residues. V lost 7 bases to trimming and J lost 3 bases, with 17 bases between them. Germline CDR1 and CDR2: DFQATT and SNEGSKA (reference sequence). CDR3 DNA (partial): TGCAGTGGGTCGGGGGGCCTCGGGACAGATACG. Translated, it gives CSGSGGLGTDT. The entire CDR3 is CSGSGGLGTDTQYF.

This clone has at least ten counts. The DNA ends 3 residues before the CDR3 does, and the rest of the CDR3 is filled in from the germline J gene. The rearrangement uses TRBV19 and TRBJ1-1, with 8 bases that match TRBD1. The germline V gene has CDR1 LNHDA and CDR2 SQIVND (reference sequence). The CDR3 has 13 amino acids. V gave up 8 bases and J gave up 4 bases; unmatched junction bases: 6. Incomplete CDR3 DNA: TGTGCCAGTGCGGACAGGGCAACCACTGAA. It specifies CASADRATTE. The entire CDR3 reads CASADRATTEAFF.

Many counts were recorded for this clone. The observed sequence ends 3 residues before the CDR3 terminus, with the missing tail filled in from the germline J gene. The chain employs TRBV5-1 and TRBJ1-2; D remains ambiguous. The germline V and J ends were trimmed by 2 bases and 2 bases, with 7 bases remaining between them. CDR3 length equals 13 residues. Per germline, CDR1 SGHRS and CDR2 YFSETQ. Here the CDR3 reads CASSLTENYGYTF. CDR3 DNA (partial): TGCGCCAGCAGCTTAACTGAGAACTATGGC.

This clone was counted many times. The read stops 3 residues short of the end of the CDR3; the missing end is completed from the germline J gene. The genes are TRBV7-2 and TRBJ2-7; TRBD1 matches at 9 bases. Unmatched junction bases numbered 11, after V lost 6 bases and J lost 5 bases. CDR1 and CDR2 (germline): SGHTA, FQGNSA. This CDR3 comprises 15 residues. CDR3 region: CASRRGRTGEDEQYF. The covered CDR3 bases are TGTGCCAGCAGGCGGGGCAGGACAGGGGAAGACGAG.

This clone has at least ten counts. The CDR3 end lies 3 residues beyond the end of the read and is filled in from the germline J gene. This chain links TRBV20-1 with TRBJ2-7; 7 nucleotides agree with TRBD1. The CDR3 runs to 13 residues. In germline, CDR1 is DFQATT, CDR2 SNEGSKA (reference sequence). Trimming cost V 4 bases and J 6 bases; bases outside gene matches: 9. The CDR3 sequence is CSANRDRPSEQYF. CDR3 DNA (partial): TGCAGTGCTAACCGGGACAGACCCTCCGAG.

This clone has a count of ten or more. The read ends 3 residues early relative to the CDR3; the germline J gene fills the gap. The chain recombines TRBV30 with TRBJ2-3; the match to TRBD2 covers 14 bases. With V trimmed by 3 bases and J by 2 bases, 13 bases remained unmatched. CDR3 size: 19 residues. Germline lookup yields CDR1 GTSNPN and CDR2 SVGIG (reference sequence). The CDR3 loop reads CAWRPGLAGVIDLTDTQYF. The sequenced part of the CDR3 DNA is TGTGCCTGGAGACCGGGACTAGCGGGGGTGATCGATCTCACAGATACG.

This clone was observed many times. The read ends 3 residues shy of where the CDR3 ends; the end is completed using the germline J gene. The V and J genes are TRBV5-1 and TRBJ1-4, with 8 positions matching TRBD1. The CDR3 runs to 15 residues. Per the germline V gene, CDR1 is SGHRS and CDR2 is YFSETQ. The CDR3: CASSLDGTGLGKLFF. The sequenced CDR3 bases are TGCGCCAGCAGCTTGGACGGGACAGGCCTTGGGAAA.

This clone has ten or more counts. The CDR3 end is not reached by the read, which stops 3 residues before it; the germline J gene fills it in. The chain couples TRBV20-1 to TRBJ1-2, with D uncertain. The V end lost 3 bases, the J end lost 2 bases, and 10 bases lay between the germline ends. The CDR3 is 13 residues long. Germline V gives CDR1 DFQATT, CDR2 SNEGSKA (reference sequence). CDR3 bases read: TGCAGTGCTAGTTCTACAGTCAACTATGGC. As protein: CSASSTVNYG. Given in full, the CDR3 is CSASSTVNYGYTF.

Many counts were recorded for this clone. Coverage ceases 3 residues before the CDR3 finishes, and the germline J gene fills in the end. This rearrangement joins TRBV5-1 to TRBJ2-5; 7 positions match TRBD1. V lost 2 bases and J lost 5; bases outside the gene matches: 6. The CDR3 has 14 residues. Per germline, CDR1 SGHRS and CDR2 YFSETQ. The CDR3 sequence is CASSLNYRGETQYF. The CDR3 DNA, read in part, is TGCGCCAGCAGCTTAAATTACAGGGGTGAGACC.

This clone was counted many times. Sequencing ends 3 residues short of the CDR3 end; the germline J gene provides the rest. The chain joins TRBV7-6 to TRBJ2-7, with 9 positions matching TRBD1. V was pared by 3 bases and J by 5 bases, with 5 bases of the junction left unmatched. This CDR3 is built from 14 residues. Germline V gene sequence: CDR1 SGHVS, CDR2 FNYEAQ. The sequenced part of the CDR3 DNA is TGTGCCAGCAGCTTCAGGACAGGGGACCACGAG. It codes for CASSFRTGDHE. The complete CDR3 reads CASSFRTGDHEQYF.

This clone was recorded at least ten times. The DNA ends 3 residues before the CDR3 does, and the rest of the CDR3 is filled in from the germline J gene. V gene TRBV5-4 combines with J gene TRBJ2-7, with TRBD1 matching 9 bases. The CDR3 extends over 14 amino acids. Germline V lookup: CDR1 SGHNT, CDR2 YYREEE (reference sequence). The junction had 4 bases not matched to a gene; V was cut back by 4 bases and J by 2 bases. Partial CDR3 DNA: TGTGCCAGCAGCCCGGACAGGGGCCCCTACGAG. Translated: CASSPDRGPYE. The entire CDR3 protein is CASSPDRGPYEQYF.

The table lists this clone with many counts. The read ends 3 residues before the CDR3 terminus; that terminus is restored from the germline J gene. The chain is built from TRBV6-2 or TRBV6-3 and TRBJ2-7, with 11 bases lining up with TRBD1. Germline V gene sequence: CDR1 MNHEY, CDR2 SVGEGT. The CDR3 length is 16 residues. V trimming: 5 bases; J trimming: 3 bases; junction bases outside the gene matches: 9. The CDR3 sequence is CASSDPGQGGGYEQYF. CDR3 DNA (partial): TGTGCCAGCAGTGACCCGGGACAGGGGGGAGGCTACGAG.